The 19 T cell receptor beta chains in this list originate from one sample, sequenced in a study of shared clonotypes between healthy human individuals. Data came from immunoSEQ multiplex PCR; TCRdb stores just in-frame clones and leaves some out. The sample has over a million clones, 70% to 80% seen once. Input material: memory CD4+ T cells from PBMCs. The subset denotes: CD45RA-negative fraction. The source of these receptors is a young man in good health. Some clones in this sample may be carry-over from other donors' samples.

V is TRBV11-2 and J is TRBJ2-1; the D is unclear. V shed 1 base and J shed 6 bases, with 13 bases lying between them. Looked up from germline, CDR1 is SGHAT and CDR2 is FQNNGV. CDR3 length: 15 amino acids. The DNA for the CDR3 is TGTGCCAGCAGCTTAGGGACGGGCAACGGCAATGAGCAGTTCTTC. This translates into CASSLGTGNGNEQFF.

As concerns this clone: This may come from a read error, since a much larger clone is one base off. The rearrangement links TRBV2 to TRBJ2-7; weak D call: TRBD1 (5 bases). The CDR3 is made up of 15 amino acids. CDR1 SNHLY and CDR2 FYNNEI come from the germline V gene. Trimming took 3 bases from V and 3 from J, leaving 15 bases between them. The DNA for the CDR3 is TGTGCCAGCAGTGAGATGGGGCATTCCTTCTACGAGCAGTACTTC. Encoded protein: CASSEMGHSFYEQYF.

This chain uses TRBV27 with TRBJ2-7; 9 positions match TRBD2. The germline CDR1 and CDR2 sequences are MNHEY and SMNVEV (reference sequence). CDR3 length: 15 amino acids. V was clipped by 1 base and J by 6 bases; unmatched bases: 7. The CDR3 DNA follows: TGTGCCAGCAGTTTATGGTTAGCGGGAGTCGTCGAGCAGTACTTC. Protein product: CASSLWLAGVVEQYF.

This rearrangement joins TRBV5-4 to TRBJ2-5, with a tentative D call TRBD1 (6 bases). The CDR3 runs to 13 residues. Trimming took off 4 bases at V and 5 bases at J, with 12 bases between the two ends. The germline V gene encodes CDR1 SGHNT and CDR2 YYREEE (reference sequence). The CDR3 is CASSRIGGETQYF. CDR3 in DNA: TGTGCCAGCAGCCGTATTGGGGGCGAGACCCAGTACTTC.

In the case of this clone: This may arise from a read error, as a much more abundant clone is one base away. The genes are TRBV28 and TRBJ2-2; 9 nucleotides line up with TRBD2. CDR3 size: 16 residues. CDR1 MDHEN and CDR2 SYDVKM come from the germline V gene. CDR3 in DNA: TGTGCCAGCAGTGCGTGGGGACTAGCCAACATCGGGGAGCTGTTTTTT. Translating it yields CASSAWGLANIGELFF. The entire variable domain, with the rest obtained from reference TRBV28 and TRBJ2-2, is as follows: DVKVTQSSRYLVKRTGEKVFLECVQDMDHENMFWYRQDPGLGLRLIYFSYDVKMKEKGDIPEGYSVSREKKERFSLILESASTNQTSMYLCASSAWGLANIGELFFGEGSRLTVL.

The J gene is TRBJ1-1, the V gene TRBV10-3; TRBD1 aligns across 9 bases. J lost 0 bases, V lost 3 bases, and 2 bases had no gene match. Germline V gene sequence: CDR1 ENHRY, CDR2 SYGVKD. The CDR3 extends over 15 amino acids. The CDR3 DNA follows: TGTGCCATCAGTGATGGACAGGGGATGAACACTGAAGCTTTCTTT. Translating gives CAISDGQGMNTEAFF.

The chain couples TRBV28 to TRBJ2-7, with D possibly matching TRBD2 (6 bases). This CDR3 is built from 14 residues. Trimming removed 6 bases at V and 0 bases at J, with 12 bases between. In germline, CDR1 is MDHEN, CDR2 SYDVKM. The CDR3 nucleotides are TGTGCCAGCAGAATCGGGAGTCCCTCCTACGAGCAGTACTTC. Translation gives CASRIGSPSYEQYF.

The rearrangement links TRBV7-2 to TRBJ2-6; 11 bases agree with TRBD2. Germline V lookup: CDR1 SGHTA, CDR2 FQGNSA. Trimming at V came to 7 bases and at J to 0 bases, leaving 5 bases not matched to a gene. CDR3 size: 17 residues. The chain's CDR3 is CASIPGLADSGANVLTF. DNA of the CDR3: TGTGCCAGCATTCCGGGACTAGCGGACTCTGGGGCCAACGTCCTGACTTTC.

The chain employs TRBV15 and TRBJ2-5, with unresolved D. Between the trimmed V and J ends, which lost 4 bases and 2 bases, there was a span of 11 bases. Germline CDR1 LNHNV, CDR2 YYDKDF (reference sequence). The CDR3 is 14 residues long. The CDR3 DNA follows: TGTGCCACCAGCATAGGACGGGCGCAAGAGACCCAGTACTTC. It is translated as CATSIGRAQETQYF.

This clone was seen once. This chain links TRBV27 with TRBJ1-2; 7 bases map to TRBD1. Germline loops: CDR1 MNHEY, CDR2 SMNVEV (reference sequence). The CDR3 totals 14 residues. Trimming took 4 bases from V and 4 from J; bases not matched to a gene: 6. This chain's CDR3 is CASSYTGAGYGYTF. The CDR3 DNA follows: TGTGCCAGCAGTTACACAGGGGCCGGCTATGGCTACACCTTC.

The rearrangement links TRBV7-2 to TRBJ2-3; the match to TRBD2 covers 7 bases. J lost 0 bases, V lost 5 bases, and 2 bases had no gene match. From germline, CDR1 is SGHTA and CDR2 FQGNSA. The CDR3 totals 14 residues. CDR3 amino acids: CASSGDYSTDTQYF. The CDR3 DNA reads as TGTGCCAGCAGCGGGGACTATAGCACAGATACGCAGTATTTT.

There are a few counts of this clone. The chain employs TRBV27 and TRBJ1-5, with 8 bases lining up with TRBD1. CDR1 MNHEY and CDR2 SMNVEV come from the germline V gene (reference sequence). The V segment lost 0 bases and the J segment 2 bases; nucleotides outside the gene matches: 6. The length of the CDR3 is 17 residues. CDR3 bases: TGTGCCAGCAGTTTATCCCTAGCGACAGGGGGCAATCAGCCCCAGCATTTT. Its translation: CASSLSLATGGNQPQHF.

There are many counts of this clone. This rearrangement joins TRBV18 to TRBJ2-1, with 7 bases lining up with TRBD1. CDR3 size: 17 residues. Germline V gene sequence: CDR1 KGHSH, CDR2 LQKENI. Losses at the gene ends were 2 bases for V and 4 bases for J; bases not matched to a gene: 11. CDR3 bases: TGTGCCAGCTCACCATCCCTAGGACAGGCCAGGTACAATGAGCAGTTCTTC. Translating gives CASSPSLGQARYNEQFF.

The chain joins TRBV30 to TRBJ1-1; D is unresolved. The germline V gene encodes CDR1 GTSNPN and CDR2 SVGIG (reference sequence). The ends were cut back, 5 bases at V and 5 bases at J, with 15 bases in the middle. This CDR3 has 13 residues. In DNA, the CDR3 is TGTGCCTGGCTTACATCGAGAGGGACTGAAGCTTTCTTT. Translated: CAWLTSRGTEAFF.

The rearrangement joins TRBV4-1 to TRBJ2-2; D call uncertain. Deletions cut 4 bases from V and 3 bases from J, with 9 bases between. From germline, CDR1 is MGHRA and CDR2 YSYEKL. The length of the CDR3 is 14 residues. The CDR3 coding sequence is TGCGCCAGCAGCCCCCGATCGGACACCGGGGAGCTGTTTTTT. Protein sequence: CASSPRSDTGELFF.

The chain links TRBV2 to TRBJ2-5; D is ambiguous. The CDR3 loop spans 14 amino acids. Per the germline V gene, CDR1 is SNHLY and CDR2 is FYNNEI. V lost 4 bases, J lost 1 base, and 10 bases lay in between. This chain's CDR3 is CASSVRKTQETQYF. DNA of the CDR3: TGTGCCAGCAGTGTTCGAAAAACCCAAGAGACCCAGTACTTC.

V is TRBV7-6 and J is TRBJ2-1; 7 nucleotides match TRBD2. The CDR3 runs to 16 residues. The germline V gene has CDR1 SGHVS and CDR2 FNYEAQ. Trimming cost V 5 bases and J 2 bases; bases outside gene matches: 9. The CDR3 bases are TGTGCCAGCAGCCCGTCGGGCGGGAGTACCTACAATGAGCAGTTCTTC. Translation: CASSPSGGSTYNEQFF.

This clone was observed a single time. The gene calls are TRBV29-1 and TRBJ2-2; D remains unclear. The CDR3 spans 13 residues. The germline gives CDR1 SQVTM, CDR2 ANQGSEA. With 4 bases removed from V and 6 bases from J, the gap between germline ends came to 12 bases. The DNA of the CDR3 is TGCAGCGTTGCCACCGGTAACGCCGGGGAGCTGTTTTTT. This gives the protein CSVATGNAGELFF.

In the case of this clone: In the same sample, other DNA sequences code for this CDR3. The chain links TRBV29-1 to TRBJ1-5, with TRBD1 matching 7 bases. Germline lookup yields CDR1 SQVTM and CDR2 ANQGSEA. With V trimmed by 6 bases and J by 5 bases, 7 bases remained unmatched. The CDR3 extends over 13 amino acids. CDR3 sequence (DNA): TGCAGCGTAGCAGACAGGGTTGATCAGCCCCAGCATTTT. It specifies CSVADRVDQPQHF. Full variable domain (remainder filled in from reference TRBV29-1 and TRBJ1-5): SAVISQKPSRDICQRGTSLTIQCQVDSQVTMMFWYRQQPGQSLTLIATANQGSEATYESGFVIDKFPISRPNLTFSTLTVSNMSPEDSSIYLCSVADRVDQPQHFGDGTRLSIL.